The 12 T cell receptor beta chains reported below all come from one sample, sequenced in a study of response to subunit inactivated influenza vaccine. Using its own MiXCR run on the RT-PCR reads, TCRdb lists one record per CDR3 protein. The top ten clones hold approximately 9.9% of a sample with hundreds of thousands of distinct CDR3 sequences, about 11% of them seen once. The data also belong to a second study, concerning T cells expressing NK-cell markers. In that study: With UMIs, 5'RACE template switching was used to make TCR beta cDNA.

This specimen was PBMCs from blood, taken on the day of vaccination. The source is a man aged 50 to 60 who received an inactivated influenza vaccine.

Many counts were recorded for this clonotype. CDR3 region: CASRALAGGPSNEQFF. Written as DNA, the CDR3 is TGTGCCAGCAGGGCACTAGCGGGAGGGCCCAGCAATGAGCAGTTCTTC. The gene calls are TRBV4-2 and TRBJ2-1; TRBD2 matches 13 bases. The V segment lost 6 bases and the J segment 6 bases; nucleotides outside the gene matches: 8. CDR3 length: 16 residues. Germline V gives CDR1 LGHNA, CDR2 YNFKEQ.

The CDR3 spells CASSFGRVRVGDIQYF. The CDR3 DNA sequence: TGTGCCAGCAGTTTCGGCAGGGTAAGGGTGGGAGACATTCAGTACTTC. The chain joins TRBV12-3 or TRBV12-4 to TRBJ2-4; D possibly matches TRBD1 or TRBD2 (5 bases each). The CDR3 spans 16 residues. Deletions cut 3 bases from V and 8 bases from J, with 20 bases between.

This clonotype has more than one count but fewer than ten. The V and J genes are TRBV7-3 and TRBJ2-3; 8 nucleotides align to TRBD2. Germline CDR1 is SGHTA and CDR2 is FQGTGA. V shed 4 bases and J 3 bases; nucleotides not matched to a gene: 9. This CDR3 has 16 residues. CDR3 loop: CASSSPPGGVTDTQYF. The CDR3 DNA reads as TGTGCCAGCAGCTCCCCTCCGGGAGGGGTGACAGATACGCAGTATTTT.

This clonotype was picked up a small number of times. The gene calls are TRBV6-1 and TRBJ2-7, with 12 nucleotides matching TRBD1. Germline lookup yields CDR1 MNHNS and CDR2 SASEGT. J gave up 5 bases and V 6 bases, and 5 bases lay outside the gene matches. This CDR3 is 14 amino acids long. This CDR3 is CASSAGTGGHEQYF. In DNA, the CDR3 is TGTGCCAGCAGCGCCGGGACAGGGGGCCACGAGCAGTACTTC.

Worth noting for this clonotype: Mismatch with germline at one junction end may stem from a read error. The chain combines TRBV7-7 with TRBJ2-2; D ambiguous. The CDR3 totals 12 residues. From germline, CDR1 is SSHAT and CDR2 FNYEAQ (reference sequence). The CDR3 reads CASSDLTGELFF. In DNA form, the CDR3 reads TGTGCTAGCAGCGATCTAACCGGGGAGCTGTTTTTT.

At least ten counts were recorded for this clonotype. The chain combines TRBV20-1 with TRBJ2-2, with D perhaps matching TRBD1 (6 bases). The CDR3 has 13 amino acids. Trimming took off 7 bases at V and 1 base at J, with 10 bases between the two ends. The V gene's germline CDR1 is DFQATT and CDR2 SNEGSKA (reference sequence). The CDR3 sequence is CSVMTGNTGELFF. CDR3 coding DNA: TGCAGTGTTATGACAGGGAACACCGGGGAGCTGTTTTTT.

CDR3 region: CSARNGPFYGYTF. The CDR3, as DNA: TGCAGTGCTAGAAACGGGCCGTTCTATGGCTACACCTTC. This sequence joins TRBV20-1 and TRBJ1-2, with D unresolved. The CDR3 is 13 amino acids. V was clipped by 2 bases and J by 4 bases, with 11 bases between them. Germline values: CDR1 DFQATT, CDR2 SNEGSKA (reference sequence).

This clonotype was seen only a few times. This chain uses TRBV7-8 with TRBJ1-1, with D maybe TRBD1 (6 bases). Germline V gene lookup returns CDR1 SGHVS and CDR2 FQNEAQ. Trimming shortened V by 4 bases and J by 4 bases, and 19 bases separated the two germline ends. This CDR3 is built from 16 residues. The chain's CDR3 is CASSSLLQGKLTEAFF. CDR3 in DNA: TGTGCCAGCAGCTCCCTACTACAGGGAAAACTCACTGAAGCTTTCTTT.

This clonotype was seen only a few times. J is TRBJ2-1 and V is TRBV7-9; D possibly corresponds to TRBD2 (5 bases). V was pared by 4 bases and J by 9 bases, with 10 bases between. The length of the CDR3 is 12 residues. CDR1 SEHNR and CDR2 FQNEAQ come from the germline V gene (reference sequence). CDR3 sequence: CASSSAAGEQFF. The CDR3 DNA reads as TGTGCCAGCAGCTCCGCTGCGGGTGAGCAGTTCTTC. Combining the CDR3 with reference TRBV7-9 and TRBJ2-1 gives the whole variable domain DTGVSQNPRHKITKRGQNVTFRCDPISEHNRLYWYRQTLGQGPEFLTYFQNEAQLEKSRLLSDRFSAERPKGSFSTLEIQRTEQGDSAMYLCASSSAAGEQFFGPGTRLTVL.

This clonotype has ten or more counts. V and J are TRBV7-2 and TRBJ2-1, with TRBD2 identical over 8 bases. The CDR3 is 16 residues long. The germline V gene has CDR1 SGHTA and CDR2 FQGNSA. J was trimmed by 3 bases and V by 1 base; bases with no gene match: 5. CDR3 sequence reads: CASSLGAGGFYNEQFF. The CDR3 region has the DNA TGTGCCAGCAGCTTAGGGGCGGGGGGCTTCTACAATGAGCAGTTCTTC.

This chain connects TRBV18 to TRBJ2-1; 10 bases map to TRBD2. Trimming at V came to 6 bases and at J to 4 bases, leaving 6 bases not matched to a gene. Looked up from germline, CDR1 is KGHSH and CDR2 is LQKENI. CDR3 length: 15 amino acids. The CDR3 loop reads CASSPSGRGYNEQFF. The CDR3 region has the DNA TGTGCCAGCTCTCCAAGCGGGAGGGGTTACAATGAGCAGTTCTTC.

This clonotype has a handful of counts. The chain joins TRBV7-8 to TRBJ1-1; no definite D call. This CDR3 contains 15 residues. V was trimmed by 4 bases and J by 0 bases, leaving 12 bases between them. Germline loops: CDR1 SGHVS, CDR2 FQNEAQ. CDR3 in amino acids: CASSSGRAMNTEAFF. CDR3 bases: TGTGCCAGCAGCTCAGGACGGGCAATGAACACTGAAGCTTTCTTT. The full variable domain, with the rest looked up from reference TRBV7-8 and TRBJ1-1, is GAGVSQSPRYKVAKRGQDVALRCDPISGHVSLFWYQQALGQGPEFLTYFQNEAQLDKSGLPSDRFFAERPEGSVSTLKIQRTQQEDSAVYLCASSSGRAMNTEAFFGQGTRLTVV.